The rows below give T cell receptor beta chains drawn from one sample of a study of T cell responses to AZD1222 COVID-19 vaccine. Sequencing used immunoSEQ multiplex PCR; TCRdb keeps in-frame clones, though not all of them. The sample contains about 72,000 clones, approximately 90% of which appear only once. The source was peripheral blood, collected 28 days after the second AZD1222 dose. The receptor source for this set is an adult who received the AZD1222 COVID-19 vaccine. The CDR3 runs from the conserved cysteine through the conserved F or W. Fields, in order: V gene, clone size, J gene, D gene, CDR3 protein, CDR3 DNA. A D gene is named only where the DNA matches it firmly. The size field is filled for only some rows; it gives once, few, many or a size class.

TRBV11-3	.	TRBJ2-1	.	CASSLGHSSREQFF	TGTGCCAGCAGCTTAGGGCATAGCAGTAGGGAGCAGTTCTTC
TRBV24-1	.	TRBJ2-3	.	CATSDLLGENHTQYF	TGTGCCACCAGTGATTTGCTGGGAGAAAACCATACGCAGTATTTT
TRBV5-1	.	TRBJ2-7	.	CASSSGTYEQYF	TGCGCCAGCAGCTCCGGGACCTACGAGCAGTACTTC
TRBV19	.	TRBJ2-6	.	CASSGTSGANVLTF	TGTGCCAGTAGTGGGACTTCCGGGGCCAACGTCCTGACTTTC
TRBV27	few	TRBJ2-2	.	CASSFLVPGELFF	TGTGCCAGCAGTTTTTTGGTTCCCGGGGAGCTGTTTTTT
TRBV3-1/TRBV3-2	.	TRBJ2-1	.	CASSQDGNRGNEQFF	TGTGCCAGCAGCCAAGATGGTAACAGAGGGAATGAGCAGTTCTTC
TRBV2	.	TRBJ2-1	.	CASSPGLPNEQFF	TGTGCCAGCAGTCCTGGACTACCCAATGAGCAGTTCTTC
TRBV25-1	.	TRBJ1-1	.	CASSEYTGTNTEAFF	TGTGCCAGCAGTGAATATACAGGGACCAACACTGAAGCTTTCTTT
TRBV5-1	.	TRBJ2-2	TRBD1	CASSPTTGAATGELFF	TGCGCCAGCAGCCCAACGACAGGGGCGGCCACCGGGGAGCTGTTTTTT
TRBV19	.	TRBJ2-1	.	CASSIRRAQFF	TGTGCCAGTAGTATAAGGAGGGCGCAGTTCTTC
TRBV12-3/TRBV12-4	.	TRBJ1-3	.	CASSFPGNTIYF	TGTGCCAGCAGTTTCCCCGGAAACACCATATATTTT
TRBV2	.	TRBJ1-1	TRBD1	CASSEAKTGRNTEAFF	TGTGCCAGCAGTGAAGCGAAGACAGGGAGGAACACTGAAGCTTTCTTT
TRBV28	.	TRBJ1-1	.	CAVDEAFF	TGTGCCGTAGATGAAGCTTTCTTT
TRBV10-3	.	TRBJ2-7	.	CAISGGMGSGYEQYF	TGTGCCATCAGTGGGGGCATGGGTTCCGGCTACGAGCAGTACTTC
TRBV4-3	.	TRBJ1-2	TRBD1	CASSQETGFYGYTF	TGCGCCAGCAGCCAAGAGACAGGGTTCTATGGCTACACCTTC
TRBV18	once	TRBJ1-4	TRBD1	CASSLDRGEGEKLFF	TGTGCCAGCTCGCTCGACAGGGGAGAGGGGGAAAAACTGTTTTTT
TRBV12-5	.	TRBJ1-1	TRBD1	CASGSSPGQGIVEAFF	TGTGCTAGTGGTTCCTCTCCGGGACAGGGAATAGTAGAAGCTTTCTTT
TRBV11-2	once	TRBJ1-1	.	CASSLGKYPRLNTEAFF	TGTGCCAGCAGCTTAGGAAAGTATCCCAGGCTGAACACTGAAGCTTTCTTT
TRBV18	few	TRBJ2-2	.	CASSPRLVVTGELFF	TGTGCCAGCTCCCCGAGGCTAGTTGTCACCGGGGAGCTGTTTTTT
TRBV4-2	.	TRBJ2-5	TRBD2	CASSQEAGGHLGTQYF	TGTGCCAGCAGCCAAGAAGCGGGAGGCCATTTGGGGACCCAGTACTTC
TRBV6-5	few	TRBJ1-6	.	CASRSGTHNNSPLHF	TGTGCCAGCAGATCAGGAACCCACAATAATTCACCCCTCCACTTT
TRBV5-4	few	TRBJ1-6	.	CASSLQGTHSPLHF	TGTGCCAGCAGCCTCCAGGGGACGCATTCACCCCTCCACTTT
TRBV11-3	.	TRBJ1-4	TRBD1	CASSSIRDSEKLFF	TGTGCCAGCAGCTCCATCCGGGACAGTGAAAAACTGTTTTTT
TRBV7-9	once	TRBJ2-1	TRBD2	CASSWTSGSNEQFF	TGTGCCAGCAGCTGGACTAGCGGGAGTAATGAGCAGTTCTTC
TRBV7-8	.	TRBJ2-7	.	CASSLGSYEQYF	TGTGCCAGCAGCTTGGGCTCCTACGAGCAGTACTTC
TRBV28	once	TRBJ2-7	TRBD1	CASNKQGHEQYF	TGTGCCAGCAATAAACAGGGGCATGAGCAGTACTTC
TRBV11-2	.	TRBJ2-7	TRBD2	CASSKTSGVYEQYF	TGTGCCAGCAGCAAAACTAGCGGGGTCTACGAGCAGTACTTC
TRBV6-2/TRBV6-3	.	TRBJ2-3	.	CASSYGLAKFTDTQYF	TGTGCCAGCAGTTACGGTCTAGCGAAATTCACAGATACGCAGTATTTT
TRBV9	.	TRBJ1-1	.	CASSVPSMGGEAFF	TGTGCCAGCAGCGTCCCCTCGATGGGGGGAGAAGCTTTCTTT
TRBV18	.	TRBJ1-1	.	CAGLGQLNTEAFF	TGTGCCGGCCTGGGCCAGTTAAACACTGAAGCTTTCTTT
TRBV3-1/TRBV3-2	once	TRBJ2-7	TRBD2	CASSQDQASGRTHEQYF	TGTGCCAGCAGCCAAGATCAGGCTAGCGGGAGAACTCACGAGCAGTACTTC